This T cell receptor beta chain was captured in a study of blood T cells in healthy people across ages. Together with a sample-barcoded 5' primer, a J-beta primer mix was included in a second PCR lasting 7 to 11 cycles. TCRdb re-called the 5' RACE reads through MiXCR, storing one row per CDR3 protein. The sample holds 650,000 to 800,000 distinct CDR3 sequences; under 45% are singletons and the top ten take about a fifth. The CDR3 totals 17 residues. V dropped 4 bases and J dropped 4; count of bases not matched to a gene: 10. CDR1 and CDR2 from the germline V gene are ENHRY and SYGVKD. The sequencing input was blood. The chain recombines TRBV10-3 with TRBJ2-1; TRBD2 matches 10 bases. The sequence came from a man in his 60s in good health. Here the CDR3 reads CAISGGSGGPAYNEQFF. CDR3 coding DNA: TGTGCCATCAGTGGGGGTAGCGGGGGGCCGGCTTACAATGAGCAGTTCTTC.